The source of this T cell receptor (beta chain) is a study of human T cells and chemical hapten exposure (dated by TCRdb to 2020 to 2022). The study in broad terms: For sensitization, 2% DPC in acetone was applied to an approximately 2 cm by approximately 2 cm area of upper inner arm skin. Weekly therapeutic DPC doses were additionally applied to the scalp of patients throughout the roughly 26-week study period. Patch testing was done on the upper back using Finn chambers containing 0.01% DPC, and results were scored after 6 days according to International Contact Dermatitis Research Group standards. The patient cohort, mostly female, included alopecia areata with under or over 50% scalp involvement, alopecia totalis and alopecia universalis. Libraries were combined into a pool for sequencing, and differences in TCR yield between samples came mainly from small differences in library volumes within the pool. In alopecia patients, the study followed how the peripheral blood TCR repertoire changed in vivo over primary and secondary sensitization to diphenylcyclopropenone (DPC), a hapten. Blood samples were taken from patients before sensitization (week 0) and at 2, 6 and about 24 weeks after DPC sensitization. Some 29 alopecia patients gave blood for TCR sequencing at one to four time points (pre-sensitization, 2, 6 and 24 weeks). Points the paper makes about the study in general: Expanded TCRs formed significantly more large CDR3 similarity clusters than pre-sensitization or healthy control sets, consistent with antigen-driven responses. Because every patient had alopecia, a presumed autoimmune disease, the patients' immune response might differ from that of healthy individuals. Patch test score correlated positively with the number of PT1 expanded TCRs, reaching significance at thresholds 8, 16 and 32 but not at 4. Repeated subsampling changed both the strength of the expansion versus patch-test correlation and the threshold at which that correlation became significant. The number of TCRs above 1 in 1000 frequency did not change with DPC sensitization; there was no evidence of global repertoire structure alterations.

Library preparation used RACE. The instrument given in TCRdb is NextSeq 500. During library preparation, unique molecular identifiers were attached to individual cDNA molecules so that TCRs could be counted quantitatively and reproducibly. Each blood RNA sample was used to sequence both TCR alpha and TCR beta chains. Concerning the study's data processing: A median of approximately 96,000 TCRs per sample was observed, with a range of about 23,224 to 750,000. V, J and CDR3 annotation of the TCR reads was carried out using the Decombinator software suite. To make PS versus PT1 abundance plots, every sample was subsampled to the same number of TCRs (28,000). TCRs were defined as expanded if absent before sensitization and observed at least eight times at the 2-week time point. TCRdb passed the public sequencing reads through fastp at Q25 and MiXCR, retaining productive beta sequences. Rows are combined by CDR3 protein, so each entry shows the most common genes and DNA. V and J calls and clone size were set by TCRdb, not the authors. The sample table holds over 75,000 distinct CDR3 sequences, of which about 7.5% were seen once. The ten largest clonotypes hold roughly 1.5% of the sample.

For this clonotype: It has no known antigen specificity. Base qualities are not at hand, and no much larger clone is one base apart.

The sample's time point label, in plain terms: patch test 1, 2 weeks after DPC sensitization. Interpreted using the paper, the treatment or condition label stands for: therapeutic diphenylcyclopropenone sensitization with weekly scalp DPC. At every patch-test visit, the blood draw took place before the patch test was put on. Eligible patients were aged 18 to 70, diagnosed with alopecia, deemed suitable for DPC therapy, and excluded if pregnant. Total RNA was extracted from unfractionated whole blood that had been collected in Tempus Blood RNA tubes. The CDR3 spans 15 residues, from the cysteine through the phenylalanine. Just the 45-base CDR3 DNA is kept, in frame starting at base 1. CDR1 and CDR2 were assigned from the germline V gene as ENHRY and SYGVKD. Between the V and J ends, shortened by 2 bases and 2 bases respectively, the junction contains 13 bases.

This TCR was recovered from a woman aged 25 to 39 with alopecia areata. Some clones in this sample may be carry-over from other donors' samples. This receptor chain uses TRBV10-3 and TRBJ2-7, with TRBD2 perhaps the D gene, on 6 matching bases. The sample was whole blood, taken in connection with sensitization to the hapten diphenylcyclopropenone (DPC). CDR3 loop: CAISEIGTGAYEQYF. The DNA sequence is given as TGTGCCATCAGTGAGATAGGGACTGGGGCCTACGAGCAGTACTTC.